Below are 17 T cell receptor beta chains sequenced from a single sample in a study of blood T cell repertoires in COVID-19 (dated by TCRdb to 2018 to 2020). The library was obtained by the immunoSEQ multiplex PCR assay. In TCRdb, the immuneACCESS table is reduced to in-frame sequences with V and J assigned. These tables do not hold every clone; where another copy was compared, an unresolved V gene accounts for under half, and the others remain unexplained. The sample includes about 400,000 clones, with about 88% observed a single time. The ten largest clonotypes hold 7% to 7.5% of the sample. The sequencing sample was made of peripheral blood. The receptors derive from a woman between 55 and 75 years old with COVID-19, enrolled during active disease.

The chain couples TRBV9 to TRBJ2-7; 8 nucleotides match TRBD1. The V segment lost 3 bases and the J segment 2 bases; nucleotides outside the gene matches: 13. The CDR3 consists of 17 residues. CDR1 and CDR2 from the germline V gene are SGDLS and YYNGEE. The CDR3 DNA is TGTGCCAGCAGCGCGGGGGACAGGCCCTTAGGAACCTACGAGCAGTACTTC. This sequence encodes CASSAGDRPLGTYEQYF.

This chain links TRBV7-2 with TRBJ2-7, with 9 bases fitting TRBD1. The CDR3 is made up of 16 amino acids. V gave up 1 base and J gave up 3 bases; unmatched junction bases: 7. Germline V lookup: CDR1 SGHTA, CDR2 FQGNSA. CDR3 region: CASSLVPQGAVYEQYF. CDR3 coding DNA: TGTGCCAGCAGCTTAGTACCACAGGGGGCTGTCTACGAGCAGTACTTC.

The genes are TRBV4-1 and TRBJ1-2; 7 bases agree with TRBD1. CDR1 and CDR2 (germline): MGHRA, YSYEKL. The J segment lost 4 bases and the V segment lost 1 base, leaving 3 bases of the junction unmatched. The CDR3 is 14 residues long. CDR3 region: CASSQASGGYGYTF. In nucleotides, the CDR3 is TGCGCCAGCAGCCAAGCCTCAGGGGGCTATGGCTACACCTTC.

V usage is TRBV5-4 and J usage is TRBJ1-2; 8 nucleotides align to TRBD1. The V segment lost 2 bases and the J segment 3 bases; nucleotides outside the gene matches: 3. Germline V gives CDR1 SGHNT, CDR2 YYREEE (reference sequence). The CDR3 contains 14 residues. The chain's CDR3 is CASSFGQGDYGYTF. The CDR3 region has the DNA TGTGCCAGCAGCTTCGGACAGGGAGACTATGGCTACACCTTC.

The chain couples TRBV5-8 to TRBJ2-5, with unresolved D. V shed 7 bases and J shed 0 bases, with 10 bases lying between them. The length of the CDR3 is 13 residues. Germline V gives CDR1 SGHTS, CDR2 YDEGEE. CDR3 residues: CASGPGYQETQYF. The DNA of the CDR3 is TGTGCCAGCGGGCCAGGCTACCAAGAGACCCAGTACTTC. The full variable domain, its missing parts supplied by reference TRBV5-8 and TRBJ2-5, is EAGVTQSPTHLIKTRGQQATLRCSPISGHTSVYWYQQALGLGLQFLLWYDEGEERNRGNFPPRFSGRQFPNYSSELNVNALELEDSALYLCASGPGYQETQYFGPGTRLLVL.

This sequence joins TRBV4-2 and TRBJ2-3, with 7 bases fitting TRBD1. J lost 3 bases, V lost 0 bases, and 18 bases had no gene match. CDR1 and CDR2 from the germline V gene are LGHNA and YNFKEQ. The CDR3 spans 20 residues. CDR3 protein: CASSQDSGKGAPSKTDTQYF. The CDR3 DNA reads TGTGCCAGCAGCCAAGATAGTGGTAAGGGGGCGCCGAGTAAGACAGATACGCAGTATTTT.

The CDR3 region is CATVLGQNYGYTF. In nucleotides, the CDR3 is TGTGCCACCGTTTTGGGACAGAACTATGGCTACACCTTC. The V call is TRBV7-9, the J call TRBJ1-2; 7 nucleotides line up with TRBD1. CDR1 is SEHNR, CDR2 FQNEAQ, per germline (reference sequence). V was pared by 10 bases and J by 2 bases, with 7 bases of the junction left unmatched. CDR3 length: 13 residues.

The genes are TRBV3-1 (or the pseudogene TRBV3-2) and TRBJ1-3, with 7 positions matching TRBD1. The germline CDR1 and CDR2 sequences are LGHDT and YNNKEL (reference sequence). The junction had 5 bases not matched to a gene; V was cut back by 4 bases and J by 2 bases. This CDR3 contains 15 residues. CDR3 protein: CASSRGGAAGNTIYF. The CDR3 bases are TGTGCCAGCAGCCGAGGGGGCGCGGCTGGAAACACCATATATTTT.

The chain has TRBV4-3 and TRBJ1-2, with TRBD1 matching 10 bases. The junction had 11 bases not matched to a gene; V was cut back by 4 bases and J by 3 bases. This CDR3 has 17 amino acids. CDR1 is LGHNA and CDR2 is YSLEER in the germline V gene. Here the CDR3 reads CASSRDSGTGVYYGYTF. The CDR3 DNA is TGCGCCAGCAGCCGAGATTCCGGGACAGGGGTATACTATGGCTACACCTTC.

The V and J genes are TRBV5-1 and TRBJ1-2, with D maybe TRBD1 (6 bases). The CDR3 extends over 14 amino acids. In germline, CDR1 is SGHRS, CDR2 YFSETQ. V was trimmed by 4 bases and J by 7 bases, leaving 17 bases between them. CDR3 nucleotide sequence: TGCGCCAGCAGCCCATCTGCGGGGGCGCGTGGCTACACCTTC. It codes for CASSPSAGARGYTF.

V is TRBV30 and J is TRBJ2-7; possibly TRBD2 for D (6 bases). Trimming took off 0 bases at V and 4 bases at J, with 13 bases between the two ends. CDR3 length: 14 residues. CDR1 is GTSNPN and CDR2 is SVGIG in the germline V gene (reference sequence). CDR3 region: CAWSVSPSEYEQYF. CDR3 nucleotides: TGTGCCTGGAGTGTATCGCCTAGCGAGTACGAGCAGTACTTC.

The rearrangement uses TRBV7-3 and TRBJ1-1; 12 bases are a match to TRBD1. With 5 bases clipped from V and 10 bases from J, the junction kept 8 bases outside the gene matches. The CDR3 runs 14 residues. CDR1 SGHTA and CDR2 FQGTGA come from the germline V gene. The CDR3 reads CASSQGTGGETAFF. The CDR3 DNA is TGTGCCAGCAGCCAGGGGACAGGGGGCGAAACAGCTTTCTTT.

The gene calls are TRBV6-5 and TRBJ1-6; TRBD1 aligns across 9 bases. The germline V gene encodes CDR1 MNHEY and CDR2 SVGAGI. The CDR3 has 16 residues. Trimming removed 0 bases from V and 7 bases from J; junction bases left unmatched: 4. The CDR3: CASSYSIGTGNSPLHF. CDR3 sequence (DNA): TGTGCCAGCAGTTACTCGATTGGGACAGGGAATTCACCCCTCCACTTT.

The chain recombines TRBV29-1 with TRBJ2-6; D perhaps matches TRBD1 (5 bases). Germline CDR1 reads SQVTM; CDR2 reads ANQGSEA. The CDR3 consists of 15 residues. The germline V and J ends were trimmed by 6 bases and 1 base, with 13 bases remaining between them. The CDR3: CSVKNQGSGANVLTF. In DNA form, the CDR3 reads TGCAGCGTAAAAAATCAGGGTTCTGGGGCCAACGTCCTGACTTTC.

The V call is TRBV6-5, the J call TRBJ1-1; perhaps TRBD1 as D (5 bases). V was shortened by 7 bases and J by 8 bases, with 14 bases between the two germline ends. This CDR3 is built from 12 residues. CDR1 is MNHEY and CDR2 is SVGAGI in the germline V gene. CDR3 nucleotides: TGTGCCAGCACAAAGGCGGGGCAGGAAGCTTTCTTT. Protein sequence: CASTKAGQEAFF.

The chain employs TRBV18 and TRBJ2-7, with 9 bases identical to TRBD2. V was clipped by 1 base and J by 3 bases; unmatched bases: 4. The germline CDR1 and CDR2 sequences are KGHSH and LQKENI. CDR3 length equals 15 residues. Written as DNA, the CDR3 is TGTGCCAGCTCACCACAGCGGGGGGCCCTCTACGAGCAGTACTTC. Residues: CASSPQRGALYEQYF.

In DNA form, the CDR3 reads TGTGCCTGGAGTGGGGGCTGGGGGAGGGAGACCCAGTACTTC. Translated: CAWSGGWGRETQYF. The rearrangement joins TRBV30 to TRBJ2-5; the D gene is possibly TRBD2 (6 bases). The CDR3 is 14 amino acids. Looked up from germline, CDR1 is GTSNPN and CDR2 is SVGIG (reference sequence). Trimming took 1 base from V and 5 from J, leaving 14 bases between them.